This T cell receptor (beta chain) was retrieved from a study of cytomegalovirus exposure and HLA in healthy donors. Study-wide points: A later analysis appeared to link common viral pathogens to several of the most significant clusters. HLA-A and HLA-B allele assignments for most subjects were reportedly predicted accurately using TCR beta sequences. Later on, an analysis showed TCR association rates differing by HLA locus, with DRB1 the most and HLA-C the fewest. Later analysis revealed greater clonal expansion in HLA-associated TCR beta chains than in equally common others.

A note on this clone: What it binds is unknown.

The PCR employed 60 Vbeta primers together with 13 Jbeta primers. Using immunoSEQ multiplex PCR, the repertoire was profiled, and TCRdb retains in-frame clones only, with some absent. In the table there are around 220,000 clones, roughly four fifths of which are singletons. The sequence was collected from a girl between 10 and 17 years old in good health and CMV-seronegative. Sequencing was performed on PBMCs.

The CDR3 nucleotides read TGTGCCAGCAGCGGGTCGGGGTATAACACCGGGGAGCTGTTTTTT. Its translation: CASSGSGYNTGELFF. The chain recombines TRBV5-4 with TRBJ2-2, with TRBD2 as a possible D gene (5 bases). V lost 4 bases and J lost 2, with 12 bases in between. The CDR3 consists of 15 residues. Germline V gene lookup returns CDR1 SGHNT and CDR2 YYREEE (reference sequence). Together with reference TRBV5-4 and TRBJ2-2, the CDR3 gives the full variable domain: ETGVTQSPTHLIKTRGQQVTLRCSSQSGHNTVSWYQQALGQGPQFIFQYYREEENGRGNFPPRFSGLQFPNYSSELNVNALELDDSALYLCASSGSGYNTGELFFGEGSRLTVL.